The T cell receptor beta chain described here comes from a study of control samples from healthy donors and cancer patients. Germline CDR1 reads MNHEY; CDR2 reads SVGAGI. This CDR3 is built from 13 residues. Unmatched junction bases numbered 3, after V lost 6 bases and J lost 3 bases. Sequencing was performed with immunoSEQ multiplex PCR; in TCRdb, only in-frame clones are kept and a portion is missing. The table includes 150,000 to 200,000 clones, about 91% detected once. This clone was seen a few times. Sequencing was carried out using blood. This TCR came from a man aged 18 to 30 in good health. The rearrangement joins TRBV6-5 to TRBJ1-2, with 8 nucleotides matching TRBD1. The CDR3 coding sequence is TGTGCCAGCAGCCAGGGGGCTGACTATGGCTACACCTTC. It codes for CASSQGADYGYTF.